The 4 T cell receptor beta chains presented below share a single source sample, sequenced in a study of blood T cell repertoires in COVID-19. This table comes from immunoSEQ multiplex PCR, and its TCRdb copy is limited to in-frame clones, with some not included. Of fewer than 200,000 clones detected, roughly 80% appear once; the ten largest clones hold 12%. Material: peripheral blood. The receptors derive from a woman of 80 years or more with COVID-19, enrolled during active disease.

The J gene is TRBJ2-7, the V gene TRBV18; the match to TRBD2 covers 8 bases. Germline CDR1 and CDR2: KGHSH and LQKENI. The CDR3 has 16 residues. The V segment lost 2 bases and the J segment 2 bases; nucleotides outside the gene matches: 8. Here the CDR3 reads CASSPDRGGSPYEQYF. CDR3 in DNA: TGTGCCAGCTCACCAGATCGGGGGGGTAGCCCCTACGAGCAGTACTTC.

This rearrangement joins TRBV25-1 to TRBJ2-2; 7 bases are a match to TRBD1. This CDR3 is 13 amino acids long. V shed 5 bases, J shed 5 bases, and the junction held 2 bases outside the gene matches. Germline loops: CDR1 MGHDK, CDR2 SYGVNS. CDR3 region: CASSTGDTGELFF. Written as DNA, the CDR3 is TGTGCCAGCAGTACAGGGGATACCGGGGAGCTGTTTTTT.

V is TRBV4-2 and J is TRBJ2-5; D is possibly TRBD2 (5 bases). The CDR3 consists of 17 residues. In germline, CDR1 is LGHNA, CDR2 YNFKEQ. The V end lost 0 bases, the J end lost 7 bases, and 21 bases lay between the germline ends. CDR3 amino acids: CASSQELGLALGGTQYF. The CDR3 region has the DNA TGTGCCAGCAGCCAAGAATTAGGTCTGGCACTTGGAGGGACCCAGTACTTC.

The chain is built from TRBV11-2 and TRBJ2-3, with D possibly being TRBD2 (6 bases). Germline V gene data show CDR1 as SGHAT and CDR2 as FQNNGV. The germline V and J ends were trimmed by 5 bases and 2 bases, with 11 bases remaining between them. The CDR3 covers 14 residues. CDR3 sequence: CASSPWRDTDTQYF. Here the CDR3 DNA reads TGTGCCAGCAGCCCCTGGCGGGACACAGATACGCAGTATTTT.